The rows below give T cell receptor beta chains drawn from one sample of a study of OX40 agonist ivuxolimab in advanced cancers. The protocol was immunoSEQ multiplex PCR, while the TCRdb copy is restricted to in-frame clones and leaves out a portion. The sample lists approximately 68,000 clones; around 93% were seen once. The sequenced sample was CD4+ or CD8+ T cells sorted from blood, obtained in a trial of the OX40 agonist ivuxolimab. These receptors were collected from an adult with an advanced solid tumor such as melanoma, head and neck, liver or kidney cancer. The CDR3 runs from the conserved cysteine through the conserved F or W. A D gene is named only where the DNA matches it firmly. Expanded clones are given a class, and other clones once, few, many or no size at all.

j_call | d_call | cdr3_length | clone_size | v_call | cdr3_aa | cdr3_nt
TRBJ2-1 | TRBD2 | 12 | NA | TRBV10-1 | CASSDAGTSKFF | TGCGCCAGCAGTGACGCCGGGACTAGTAAATTCTTC
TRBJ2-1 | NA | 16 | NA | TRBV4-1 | CASSREQGRPDNEQFF | TGCGCCAGCAGCCGGGAACAGGGTCGTCCCGACAATGAGCAGTTCTTC
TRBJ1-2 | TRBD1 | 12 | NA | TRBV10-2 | CAAGGTANGYTF | TGCGCCGCGGGCGGGACAGCCAATGGCTACACCTTC
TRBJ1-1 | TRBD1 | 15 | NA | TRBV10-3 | CAISMRTGRNTEAFF | TGTGCCATCAGCATGCGGACAGGGAGGAACACTGAAGCTTTCTTT
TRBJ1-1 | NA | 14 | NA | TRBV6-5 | CASSYRGAETEAFF | TGTGCCAGCAGTTACCGCGGGGCGGAGACTGAAGCTTTCTTT
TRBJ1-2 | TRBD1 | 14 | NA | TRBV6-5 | CASSLQGADYGYTF | TGTGCCAGCAGTCTTCAGGGGGCGGACTATGGCTACACCTTC
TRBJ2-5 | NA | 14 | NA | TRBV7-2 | CASSLDSGQETQYF | TGTGCCAGCAGCTTAGACTCAGGGCAAGAGACCCAGTACTTC
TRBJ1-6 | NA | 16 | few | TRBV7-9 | CASSSWDNSYNSPLHF | TGTGCCAGCAGCTCTTGGGACAACTCCTATAATTCACCCCTCCACTTT
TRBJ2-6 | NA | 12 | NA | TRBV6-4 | CASSPGANVLTF | TGTGCCAGCAGTCCTGGGGCCAACGTCCTGACTTTC
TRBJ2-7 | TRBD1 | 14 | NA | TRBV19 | CASEPGTGIHEQYF | TGTGCCAGTGAACCGGGGACAGGTATCCACGAGCAGTACTTC
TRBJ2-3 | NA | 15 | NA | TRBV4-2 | CASSLVGGLTDTQYF | TGTGCCAGCAGCTTGGTGGGGGGACTGACAGATACGCAGTATTTT
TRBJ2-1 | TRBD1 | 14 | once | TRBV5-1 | CATSDRVRYNEQFF | TGCGCCACCTCAGACAGGGTACGATACAATGAGCAGTTCTTC
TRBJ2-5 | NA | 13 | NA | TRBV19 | CASSGRGGEAQYF | TGTGCCAGTAGTGGCAGGGGGGGAGAGGCCCAGTACTTC
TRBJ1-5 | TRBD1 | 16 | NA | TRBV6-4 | CASSVEGQTFNQPQHF | TGTGCCAGCAGTGTTGAGGGACAGACATTTAATCAGCCCCAGCATTTT
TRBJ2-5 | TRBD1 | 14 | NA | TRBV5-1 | CASSLVGGKETQYF | TGCGCCAGCAGCCTGGTAGGGGGCAAGGAGACCCAGTACTTC
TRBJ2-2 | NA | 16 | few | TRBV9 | CASSPLPPGNTGELFF | TGTGCCAGCAGCCCTCTACCACCGGGGAACACCGGGGAGCTGTTTTTT
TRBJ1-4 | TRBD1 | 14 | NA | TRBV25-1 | CASSEAGTGGKLFF | TGTGCCAGCAGTGAAGCCGGGACAGGGGGAAAACTGTTTTTT
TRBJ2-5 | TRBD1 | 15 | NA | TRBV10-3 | CAIRGDTGEQETQYF | TGTGCCATCAGAGGGGATACAGGGGAGCAAGAGACCCAGTACTTC
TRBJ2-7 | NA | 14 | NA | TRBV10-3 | CAIRGLGGLRGQYF | TGTGCCATCAGGGGGCTCGGGGGACTTCGAGGGCAGTACTTC
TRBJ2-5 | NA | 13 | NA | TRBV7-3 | CASSLRAGETQYF | TGTGCCAGCAGCTTACGAGCGGGAGAGACCCAGTACTTC
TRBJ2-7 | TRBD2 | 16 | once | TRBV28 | CASISGGLAGANEQYF | TGTGCCAGCATTAGTGGTGGGCTAGCGGGGGCGAACGAGCAGTACTTC
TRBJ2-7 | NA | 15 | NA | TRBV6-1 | CASSLQGSGSYEQYF | TGTGCCAGCTCCCTCCAGGGATCCGGATCCTACGAGCAGTACTTC
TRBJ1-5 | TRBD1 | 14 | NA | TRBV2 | CASSEQGASQPQHF | TGTGCCAGCAGTGAACAGGGGGCAAGTCAGCCCCAGCATTTT